These 26 T cell receptor beta chains share one sample of origin, sequenced in a study of TET2 disruption in CD19-targeted CAR T cells. Sequencing used immunoSEQ multiplex PCR; TCRdb keeps in-frame clones, though not all of them. The listing contains roughly 26,000 clones. Treatment denoted: autologous CTL019 cells: CD19 CAR with 4-1BB and CD3 zeta domains. Which antigens these TCRs recognize remains unknown. The material sequenced was CD8- CAR+ T cells sorted from cultured blood T cells, taken for CD19 CAR T cell therapy. Subset reported: CD8-negative CAR-positive T cells from the infusion product. The origin of the receptors is a man between 70 and 80 years old with chronic lymphocytic leukemia.

In terms of frequency, this clone is large. The observed sequence ends 3 residues before the CDR3 terminus, with the missing tail filled in from the germline J gene. The rearrangement joins TRBV4-1 to TRBJ2-3, with D possibly matching TRBD2 (6 bases). This CDR3 has 17 amino acids. Germline-derived CDR1 and CDR2 are MGHRA and YSYEKL. V gave up 0 bases and J gave up 0 bases, with 13 bases separating them. CDR3 DNA (partial): TGCGCCAGCAGCCAAGAACCAGCGGGCCCTAGCACAGATACG. Encoded protein: CASSQEPAGPSTDT. Given in full, the CDR3 is CASSQEPAGPSTDTQYF.

Concerning this clone: The CDR3 end is not reached by the read, which stops 3 residues before it; the germline J gene fills it in. The chain is built from TRBV19 and TRBJ1-5; TRBD1 matches 7 bases. The CDR3 runs to 15 residues. Germline CDR1 and CDR2: LNHDA and SQIVND (reference sequence). Germline trimming cut 7 bases from V and 2 bases from J; bases unmatched to any gene: 8. CDR3 DNA (partial): TGTGCCAGTACCTACTCAACAGGGGGCAATCAGCCC. Its protein product is CASTYSTGGNQP. The whole CDR3 sequence reads CASTYSTGGNQPQHF.

CDR3 in amino acids: CASAGGGSSYEQYF. The CDR3 bases that were read are TGTGCCAGCGCGGGCGGCGGGAGCTCCTACGAG. The rearrangement joins TRBV12-3 or TRBV12-4 to TRBJ2-7; TRBD2 matches at 7 bases. Coverage ceases 3 residues before the CDR3 finishes, and the germline J gene fills in the end. CDR3 size: 14 residues. J was trimmed by 0 bases and V by 8 bases; bases with no gene match: 7.

This CDR3 is CATSRRDRGGKETQYF. Incomplete CDR3 DNA: TGTGCCACCAGCAGACGGGACAGAGGAGGGAAAGAGACC. V gene TRBV15 combines with J gene TRBJ2-5; possible D gene TRBD1, 7 bases. The read ends 3 residues shy of where the CDR3 ends; the end is completed using the germline J gene. This CDR3 has 16 residues. The V gene's germline CDR1 is LNHNV and CDR2 YYDKDF (reference sequence). Trimming took 2 bases from V and 3 from J, leaving 16 bases between them.

The CDR3 here is CASSTLAGNTEAFF. The part of the CDR3 DNA that was read is TGTGCCAGCAGCACACTTGCGGGGAACACTGAA. The chain uses TRBV14 and TRBJ1-1; no clear D. The CDR3 is cut off 3 residues early in the read; its end comes from the germline J gene. Germline CDR1 SGHDN, CDR2 FVKESK. The V end lost 5 bases, the J end lost 1 base, and 11 bases lay between the germline ends. This CDR3 has 14 residues.

Details on this clone: The sequence runs out 3 residues before the end of the CDR3; the remainder is reconstructed from the germline J gene. The rearrangement joins TRBV5-1 to TRBJ2-3; D remains ambiguous. V dropped 4 bases and J dropped 2 bases, with 8 bases sitting between them. CDR3 length: 13 amino acids. The V gene's germline CDR1 is SGHRS and CDR2 YFSETQ. The covered CDR3 bases are TGCGCCAGCAGCCCCGACACCACAGATACG. As protein: CASSPDTTDT. The full-length CDR3 reads as CASSPDTTDTQYF.

As for this clone: The observed sequence ends 3 residues before the CDR3 terminus, with the missing tail filled in from the germline J gene. The chain employs TRBV19 and TRBJ1-4, with 8 nucleotides matching TRBD1. Germline CDR1 and CDR2: LNHDA and SQIVND (reference sequence). V gave up 3 bases and J gave up 6 bases; unmatched junction bases: 6. The CDR3 length is 15 residues. The part of the CDR3 DNA that was read is TGTGCCAGTAGTATTTCCGGGACAGGCTATGAAAAA. Its protein is CASSISGTGYEK. From start to end, the CDR3 is CASSISGTGYEKLFF. Filled out from reference TRBV19 and TRBJ1-4, the complete variable domain reads DGGITQSPKYLFRKEGQNVTLSCEQNLNHDAMYWYRQDPGQGLRLIYYSQIVNDFQKGDIAEGYSVSREKKESFPLTVTSAQKNPTAFYLCASSISGTGYEKLFFGSGTQLSVL.

As for this clone: The read halts 3 residues ahead of the CDR3 end, with the missing end drawn from the germline J gene. The chain carries TRBV18 and TRBJ2-3; the D is unclear. CDR3 length equals 14 residues. With 3 bases removed from V and 0 bases from J, the gap between germline ends came to 7 bases. Germline V gene lookup returns CDR1 KGHSH and CDR2 LQKENI. CDR3 bases read: TGTGCCAGCTCACCGAAGGGTAGCACAGATACG. Translating it yields CASSPKGSTDT. The entire CDR3 protein is CASSPKGSTDTQYF. Together with reference TRBV18 and TRBJ2-3, the CDR3 gives the full variable domain: NAGVMQNPRHLVRRRGQEARLRCSPMKGHSHVYWYRQLPEEGLKFMVYLQKENIIDESGMPKERFSAEFPKEGPSILRIQQVVRGDSAAYFCASSPKGSTDTQYFGPGTRLTVL.

Regarding this clone: The CDR3 is cut off 3 residues early in the read; its end comes from the germline J gene. The genes are TRBV20-1 and TRBJ2-1; TRBD2 might be the D (5 bases). The germline V gene encodes CDR1 DFQATT and CDR2 SNEGSKA (reference sequence). The V gene lost 6 bases and the J gene lost 0 bases, with 12 bases spanning the gap. CDR3 length equals 14 residues. The CDR3 here is CSASRAGSYNEQFF. CDR3 DNA, as far as it was read: TGCAGTGCCTCCCGGGCGGGCTCCTACAATGAG.

Turning to this clone: The missing CDR3 end, 3 residues past where the read stops, is filled in from the germline J gene. The chain couples TRBV5-1 to TRBJ2-4; D not resolved. Germline CDR1 SGHRS, CDR2 YFSETQ. This CDR3 is built from 14 residues. The sequenced part of the CDR3 DNA is TGCGCCAGCAGCCCAACGCAGGCCCAGGATGGT. Protein sequence: CASSPTQAQDG. In full, the CDR3 is CASSPTQAQDGQYF.

Details on this clone: The read comes to an end 3 residues before the CDR3 does, leaving the germline J gene to fill in the end. The chain is built from TRBV11-2 and TRBJ1-4; 8 positions match TRBD1. In germline, CDR1 is SGHAT, CDR2 FQNNGV. V dropped 5 bases and J dropped 0; count of bases not matched to a gene: 2. The CDR3 is 15 residues long. The chain's CDR3 is CASSPTGATNEKLFF. CDR3 DNA (partial): TGTGCCAGCAGCCCGACAGGGGCAACTAATGAAAAA.

Concerning this clone itself: Read data end 3 residues before the CDR3 end; the end is taken from the germline J gene. The rearrangement joins TRBV6-1 to TRBJ2-7; 10 bases are a match to TRBD2. The germline V gene has CDR1 MNHNS and CDR2 SASEGT. The CDR3 is 15 residues long. V dropped 4 bases and J dropped 2; count of bases not matched to a gene: 5. This chain's CDR3 is CASSGPAGGPYEQYF. The CDR3 bases that were read are TGTGCCAGCAGTGGTCCAGCGGGGGGGCCCTACGAG.

Concerning this clone itself: The read is 3 residues too short to cover the CDR3 end, so that end is filled in from the germline J gene. This chain links TRBV20-1 with TRBJ2-1; TRBD2 matches at 7 bases. This CDR3 has 14 amino acids. CDR1 and CDR2 from the germline V gene are DFQATT and SNEGSKA (reference sequence). The trim removed 3 bases at V and 3 bases at J, leaving 5 bases unmatched. The CDR3 sequence: CSARGRGSYNEQFF. The sequenced part of the CDR3 DNA is TGCAGTGCTAGGGGGCGGGGGAGCTACAATGAG.

Turning to this clone: The read halts 3 residues ahead of the CDR3 end, with the missing end drawn from the germline J gene. The chain carries TRBV7-8 and TRBJ1-2; 7 bases fit TRBD1. Germline V gene sequence: CDR1 SGHVS, CDR2 FQNEAQ. The CDR3 totals 14 residues. CDR3 bases read: TGTGCCAGCAGCCCCCGACAGGGTAGCTACGAC. Protein sequence: CASSPRQGSYD. The entire CDR3 is CASSPRQGSYDYTF.

To note about this clone: The junction differs from germline at one of its ends, possibly a read error. Read sequence stops 3 residues before the CDR3 end, and the germline J gene provides the missing end. The same CDR3 arises from other DNA sequences in this sample as well. V gene TRBV5-1 combines with J gene TRBJ1-3; D gene unclear. Germline assignment: CDR1 SGHRS and CDR2 YFSETQ. The CDR3 consists of 15 residues. CDR3 sequence: CASSASGLSGNTIYF. The covered CDR3 bases are TGCGCCAGCAGCGCTTCGGGTCTCTCTGGAAACACT.

Worth noting for this clone: The DNA ends 3 residues before the CDR3 does, and the rest of the CDR3 is filled in from the germline J gene. The chain employs TRBV18 and TRBJ2-5; TRBD1 agrees at 9 bases. Germline CDR1 KGHSH, CDR2 LQKENI. With V trimmed by 6 bases and J by 5 bases, 7 bases remained unmatched. The CDR3 runs 14 residues. The sequenced part of the CDR3 DNA is TGTGCCAGCTCGTCCGGGACAGGGTCGGAGACC. Translation gives CASSSGTGSET. The whole CDR3 sequence is CASSSGTGSETQYF.

In regard to this clone: The missing CDR3 end, 3 residues past where the read stops, is filled in from the germline J gene. This chain uses TRBV7-6 with TRBJ1-2; D may be TRBD1 (5 bases). The CDR3 has 16 amino acids. Germline lookup yields CDR1 SGHVS and CDR2 FNYEAQ. The CDR3 DNA, read in part, is TGTGCCAGCAGCACCCGAGCGGGGGTCCTTTCCTACGAC. Translation gives CASSTRAGVLSYD. Given in full, the CDR3 is CASSTRAGVLSYDYTF. The whole variable domain, filled in from reference TRBV7-6 and TRBJ1-2, reads GAGVSQSPRYKVTKRGQDVALRCDPISGHVSLYWYRQALGQGPEFLTYFNYEAQQDKSGLPNDRFSAERPEGSISTLTIQRTEQRDSAMYRCASSTRAGVLSYDYTFGSGTRLTVV.

On this clone: The CDR3 extends 3 residues past the end of the read, so its final part is completed from the germline J gene. J is TRBJ2-4 and V is TRBV6-2 or TRBV6-3; 15 positions agree with TRBD2. The length of the CDR3 is 17 residues. Germline CDR1 and CDR2: MNHEY and SVGEGT. CDR3 DNA, as far as it was read: TGTGCCAGCAGTTACGGGACTAGCGGGGGGCCCCAAGAGACT. As protein: CASSYGTSGGPQET. The CDR3 as a whole reads CASSYGTSGGPQETQYF.

Concerning this clone: From the germline J gene comes the end of the CDR3, since the read stops 3 residues before it. This rearrangement joins TRBV19 to TRBJ2-2, with D possibly being TRBD1 (5 bases). In germline, CDR1 is LNHDA, CDR2 SQIVND (reference sequence). V was trimmed by 7 bases and J by 2 bases, leaving 11 bases between them. The CDR3 spans 14 residues. CDR3 amino acids: CASTPGLNTGELFF. CDR3 DNA, as far as it was read: TGTGCCAGTACCCCAGGGTTAAACACCGGGGAG. Variable domain in full (rest from reference TRBV19 and TRBJ2-2): DGGITQSPKYLFRKEGQNVTLSCEQNLNHDAMYWYRQDPGQGLRLIYYSQIVNDFQKGDIAEGYSVSREKKESFPLTVTSAQKNPTAFYLCASTPGLNTGELFFGEGSRLTVL.

In regard to this clone: The CDR3 goes on 3 residues after the read ends, and that part is filled in from the germline J gene. The gene calls are TRBV10-3 and TRBJ2-3; 7 bases are a match to TRBD2. Germline V gives CDR1 ENHRY, CDR2 SYGVKD. Trimming removed 7 bases from V and 2 bases from J; junction bases left unmatched: 6. This CDR3 spans 14 amino acids. The CDR3 region is CAITTGTNTDTQYF. The CDR3 bases that were read are TGTGCCATCACCACCGGGACTAACACAGATACG.

In regard to this clone: The missing CDR3 end, 3 residues past where the read stops, is filled in from the germline J gene. The chain joins TRBV9 to TRBJ1-1, with TRBD1 matching over 8 bases. Germline V lookup: CDR1 SGDLS, CDR2 YYNGEE. With V trimmed by 3 bases and J by 5 bases, 9 bases remained unmatched. The CDR3 length is 15 residues. The CDR3 bases that were read are TGTGCCAGCAGCGAAGGGACAGGCCTGGGTACTGAA. Protein: CASSEGTGLGTE. The entire CDR3 protein is CASSEGTGLGTEAFF. Supplemented by reference TRBV9 and TRBJ1-1, the full variable domain reads DSGVTQTPKHLITATGQRVTLRCSPRSGDLSVYWYQQSLDQGLQFLIQYYNGEERAKGNILERFSAQQFPDLHSELNLSSLELGDSALYFCASSEGTGLGTEAFFGQGTRLTVV.

With respect to this clone: The read halts 3 residues ahead of the CDR3 end, with the missing end drawn from the germline J gene. The V and J genes are TRBV28 and TRBJ1-6, with 7 bases identical to TRBD1. This CDR3 has 15 residues. Germline V gives CDR1 MDHEN, CDR2 SYDVKM. With 6 bases clipped from V and 5 bases from J, the junction kept 7 bases outside the gene matches. The DNA read from the CDR3 is TGTGCCAGCAGACCCGTAGACAGGGATAATTCACCC. It specifies CASRPVDRDNSP. The full CDR3 reads CASRPVDRDNSPLHF.

Remarks on this clone: Compared with germline, one end of the junction differs, possibly owing to a read error. The read halts 3 residues ahead of the CDR3 end, with the missing end drawn from the germline J gene. The gene calls are TRBV19 and TRBJ2-5; 8 bases agree with TRBD1. Germline V gene lookup returns CDR1 LNHDA and CDR2 SQIVND (reference sequence). The CDR3 totals 15 residues. This CDR3 is CASSPRDRHQATQYF. The part of the CDR3 DNA that was read is TGTGCCAGTAGTCCCCGGGACAGGCACCAAGCGACC.

CDR3 protein: CASSSTYADTYTF. The covered CDR3 bases are TGTGCCAGCAGCTCAACTTATGCAGATACC. The chain recombines TRBV7-3 with TRBJ1-2; D gene ambiguous. Coverage ceases 3 residues before the CDR3 finishes, and the germline J gene fills in the end. Germline CDR1 reads SGHTA; CDR2 reads FQGTGA. CDR3 length: 13 residues.

As regards this clone: Sequencing ends 3 residues short of the CDR3 end; the germline J gene provides the rest. Other DNA sequences in this sample translate to the same CDR3. The gene calls are TRBV5-1 and TRBJ1-3, with 11 bases identical to TRBD1. There are 16 residues in the CDR3. V lost 3 bases, J lost 4 bases, and 6 bases stayed unmatched. Germline V gives CDR1 SGHRS, CDR2 YFSETQ. CDR3 sequence: CASSSGQGAKGNTIYF. The DNA read from the CDR3 is TGCGCCAGCAGCTCAGGACAGGGGGCTAAAGGAAACACC.

A note on this clone: The read halts 3 residues ahead of the CDR3 end, with the missing end drawn from the germline J gene. The chain has TRBV7-8 and TRBJ2-2; D possibly corresponds to TRBD2 (5 bases). Trimming pared 4 bases from V and 2 bases from J, leaving 8 bases between. The germline CDR1 and CDR2 sequences are SGHVS and FQNEAQ. The length of the CDR3 is 14 residues. CDR3 loop: CASSYLANTGELFF. The covered CDR3 bases are TGTGCCAGCAGCTACCTAGCAAACACCGGGGAG. The full variable domain, completed using reference TRBV7-8 and TRBJ2-2, is GAGVSQSPRYKVAKRGQDVALRCDPISGHVSLFWYQQALGQGPEFLTYFQNEAQLDKSGLPSDRFFAERPEGSVSTLKIQRTQQEDSAVYLCASSYLANTGELFFGEGSRLTVL.